This T cell receptor (beta chain) came from a study of CXCR3-negative and CXCR3-positive naive CD8 T cells (dated by TCRdb to 2018 to 2020). Regarding the complete study: In total, around 150 million TRB reads were obtained, or roughly 1.5 +/- 0.3 million reads per library. Diversity and physicochemical repertoire analyses were performed on around twelve donors pooled from two independent experiments. Naive subsets from five or six donors and memory cells from 3 donors were included in the TRBV-TRBJ cluster analysis.

Via the germline V gene (reference sequence), CDR1 is SGHKS and CDR2 YYEKEE. The CDR3 sequence holds 15 residues, the cysteine and phenylalanine included. DNA was not recorded. No count is recorded, but by frequency this clonotype is medium-sized (0.01 to 0.1%). The antigen it recognizes is unknown. Study-wide findings and limitations: Freshly isolated PBMCs were used for most assays because CXCR3 expression went down partially after cryopreservation. Naive CXCR3-negative and CXCR3-positive cells from the same donor showed similar TRBV-TRBJ usage, whereas memory cells showed distinct patterns. Both naive subsets had comparably high repertoire diversity, while memory CD8+ T cells had much lower repertoire diversity. Because surface CD5, which has been linked to self-reactivity in mice, was comparable between naive subsets, TCR interaction strength was also inferred from TRB CDR3 physicochemical properties. Compared with CXCR3-negative naive cells, CXCR3-positive naive cells had TRB CDR3s with higher hydrophobicity (lower Kidera factor 4), lower energy, and higher strength and volume indices.

Sequencing used a NextSeq 550. The Human TCR Profiling Kit (MiLaboratory) was used to prepare UMI-labeled 5' RACE TRB cDNA libraries. cDNA synthesis used the entire amount of extracted RNA, and PCR amplification then used the entire amount of cDNA produced. Libraries were prepared in parallel using an identical number of PCR cycles. For the original study's pipeline: MIGEC and MiXCR extracted about 50,000 +/- 10,000 unique UMI-labeled TRB cDNA molecules per library, requiring at least two reads per UMI. Each library averaged about 40,000 +/- 10,000 functional in-frame TRB CDR3 nucleotide clonotypes without stop codons. After downsampling to 5000 UMI-labeled TRB molecules per sample, diversity metrics, including normalized Shannon-Wiener and Chao1, were computed in VDJtools. VDJtools was used to calculate clonotype-size-weighted physicochemical properties of the central five CDR3 residues, namely interaction energy, strength, volume and Kidera factor 4. Following reprocessing of the reads by TCRdb, the data hold one row per CDR3 protein sequence and no DNA is available. These V and J calls derive from TCRdb rather than the authors' analysis. In this sample's table one finds 7,000 to 9,000 distinct CDR3 sequences. The top ten constitute under 2.5% of the sample.

Each CD8+ T cell subset was flow-sorted in triplicate, and 300,000 or so cells per subset were placed directly into RLT lysis buffer. Naive CD8+ T cells were defined stringently as CD45RO-CCR7+CD27+CD95- to exclude memory contaminants. Using standard density gradient centrifugation, peripheral blood mononuclear cells were isolated from buffy coats. A FACSAria III was used to flow-sort naive CXCR3-negative and CXCR3-positive CD8+ T cells. Total RNA was extracted from sorted cells using an RNeasy Mini Kit. Sequencing was carried out using naive CXCR3- CD8+ T cells from blood. The label giving this sample's cell subset or site can be read as: CD45RO-CCR7+CD27+CD95- naive CD8+ T cells lacking CXCR3 (TNR3-). This receptor chain uses TRBV5-5 and TRBJ1-1. This clonotype was sampled from a human donor in good health. Some clones in this sample may be carry-over from other donors' samples. For the CDR3, the sequence is CASSLVGALNTEAFF.